A single sample gave rise to the 10 T cell receptor beta chains below, sequenced in a study of cytomegalovirus exposure and HLA in healthy donors. Amplification used 60 Vbeta primers and 13 Jbeta primers. The repertoire was sequenced with immunoSEQ multiplex PCR; TCRdb's copy has only in-frame clones and lacks some. The repertoire consists of about 130,000 clones, with roughly 82% occurring once and the leading ten covering approximately 6.8%. The material sequenced was PBMCs. These TCRs come from a man younger than 40 in good health and CMV-seronegative.

The J gene is TRBJ2-1, the V gene TRBV30; 8 nucleotides match TRBD2. Germline V gene sequence: CDR1 GTSNPN, CDR2 SVGIG (reference sequence). The length of the CDR3 is 14 residues. The trim removed 1 base at V and 7 bases at J, leaving 6 bases unmatched. CDR3 amino acids: CAWSGTSRRNEQFF. CDR3 DNA sequence: TGTGCCTGGAGTGGGACTAGCAGGAGGAATGAGCAGTTCTTC.

J is TRBJ2-3 and V is TRBV27; D ambiguous. Germline V gene sequence: CDR1 MNHEY, CDR2 SMNVEV (reference sequence). The CDR3 covers 14 residues. V dropped 3 bases and J dropped 0 bases, with 7 bases sitting between them. The CDR3, as DNA: TGTGCCAGCAGTTTTTACAGTAGCACAGATACGCAGTATTTT. Its protein is CASSFYSSTDTQYF.

The chain joins TRBV5-5 to TRBJ2-7, with D perhaps matching TRBD2 (6 bases). CDR1 is SGHKS, CDR2 YYEKEE, per germline (reference sequence). Trimming shortened V by 0 bases and J by 6 bases, and 10 bases separated the two germline ends. There are 13 residues in the CDR3. The CDR3 bases are TGTGCCAGCAGCTTGGGGACTATAGCCGAGCAGTACTTC. Protein: CASSLGTIAEQYF.

The rearrangement joins TRBV28 to TRBJ1-3, with 7 bases aligning to TRBD1. There are 14 residues in the CDR3. CDR1 MDHEN and CDR2 SYDVKM come from the germline V gene. V trimming: 4 bases; J trimming: 4 bases; junction bases outside the gene matches: 4. The CDR3 coding sequence is TGTGCCAGCAGTTGGGGGACAGAGGGAAACACCATATATTTT. As protein: CASSWGTEGNTIYF.

This chain uses TRBV9 with TRBJ2-1; D might be TRBD2 (6 bases). Germline V CDR1 and CDR2: SGDLS, YYNGEE. CDR3 length equals 14 residues. The V gene lost 4 bases and the J gene lost 7 bases, with 15 bases spanning the gap. CDR3 nucleotide sequence: TGTGCCAGCAGCCCCCGGGGGACCTCGAATGAGCAGTTCTTC. This gives the protein CASSPRGTSNEQFF.

J is TRBJ1-1 and V is TRBV7-9; D is unclear. The germline V gene has CDR1 SEHNR and CDR2 FQNEAQ (reference sequence). Trimming took 0 bases from V and 4 from J, leaving 15 bases between them. This CDR3 has 16 amino acids. The CDR3 spells CASSLARPRRGTEAFF. CDR3 nucleotide sequence: TGTGCCAGCAGCTTAGCGCGGCCGCGCCGGGGCACTGAAGCTTTCTTT.

This chain connects TRBV15 to TRBJ2-5; TRBD2 is a possible D gene (5 bases). Trimming left V 0 bases short and J 5 bases short, with 13 bases between. The CDR3 spans 15 residues. In germline, CDR1 is LNHNV, CDR2 YYDKDF (reference sequence). The CDR3 here is CATSRDTQGSETQYF. The CDR3 DNA follows: TGTGCCACCAGCAGAGATACCCAAGGGAGCGAGACCCAGTACTTC.

The chain joins TRBV4-1 to TRBJ2-7, with TRBD2 matching over 10 bases. The CDR3 extends over 16 amino acids. The trim removed 1 base at V and 1 base at J, leaving 4 bases unmatched. Per germline, CDR1 MGHRA and CDR2 YSYEKL. CDR3 sequence reads: CASSQGWGLASYEQYF. As DNA, the CDR3 is TGCGCCAGCAGCCAAGGGTGGGGACTAGCGTCCTACGAGCAGTACTTC.

The genes are TRBV20-1 and TRBJ2-3; no firm D call. There are 11 residues in the CDR3. CDR1 is DFQATT, CDR2 SNEGSKA, per germline (reference sequence). Trimming stripped 6 bases from V and 4 bases from J, with 8 bases between. CDR3 residues: CSAKLSDTQYF. For the CDR3, the DNA is TGCAGTGCGAAGCTTTCAGATACGCAGTATTTT.

This sequence joins TRBV2 and TRBJ2-2; no definite D call. The CDR3 has 11 amino acids. Per the germline V gene, CDR1 is SNHLY and CDR2 is FYNNEI. V was clipped by 6 bases and J by 3 bases, with 2 bases between them. CDR3 DNA: TGTGCCAGCAGCTACACCGGGGAGCTGTTTTTT. Protein sequence: CASSYTGELFF.